This T cell receptor (beta chain) was found in a study of OX40 agonist ivuxolimab in advanced cancers. The CDR3 spans 15 residues. Between the trimmed V and J ends, which lost 5 bases and 9 bases, there was a span of 20 bases. Germline V gene sequence: CDR1 SGHTA, CDR2 FQGNSA. The repertoire was sequenced with immunoSEQ multiplex PCR; TCRdb's copy has only in-frame clones and lacks some. The sample yields over 70,000 clones, roughly 78% seen once. Sequencing was performed on CD4+ or CD8+ T cells sorted from blood, taken in a trial of the OX40 agonist ivuxolimab. The chain uses TRBV7-2 and TRBJ2-1; perhaps D is TRBD1 or TRBD2 (5 bases each). The sequence derives from an adult with an advanced solid tumor such as melanoma, head and neck, liver or kidney cancer. The CDR3 DNA is TGTGCCAGCAGCCGTTCGTTTGGGACCGCTAGTGAGCAGTTCTTC. Translating gives CASSRSFGTASEQFF.